This T cell receptor beta chain was found in a study of identifying expanded T cells in peripheral blood. V was shortened by 5 bases and J by 0 bases, with 11 bases between the two germline ends. The germline V gene encodes CDR1 MNHNY and CDR2 SVGAGI (reference sequence). The CDR3 spans 15 residues. This clone has just a few counts. This table comes from immunoSEQ multiplex PCR, and its TCRdb copy is limited to in-frame clones, with some not included. The sample records roughly 86,000 clones, 70% to 90% being singletons. The specimen sequenced was blood. V and J are TRBV6-6 and TRBJ1-5, with TRBD1 as a possible D gene (6 bases). This TCR was recovered from a person between 18 and 75 years old in good health. Here the CDR3 reads CASSPTGHSNQPQHF. CDR3 sequence (DNA): TGTGCCAGCAGTCCTACAGGGCATAGCAATCAGCCCCAGCATTTT.